The rows below give T cell receptor beta chains drawn from one sample of a study of cytomegalovirus exposure and HLA in healthy donors. Sequencing used immunoSEQ multiplex PCR; TCRdb keeps in-frame clones, though not all of them. Of around 77,000 clones in the sample, 70% to 80% were seen once. The specimen was PBMCs. The receptors derive from a man in his forties in good health and CMV-seronegative. Both conserved end residues are part of each CDR3. Each record gives: D gene, J gene, CDR3 length, V gene, clone size, CDR3 protein, CDR3 DNA. The D gene is left open where the match is weak. Clone size, where shown, is once, few, many, or a class for clones that have expanded.

>-|TRBJ2-7|16|TRBV28|-
CASTPPGRQGSYEQYF
TGTGCCAGCACCCCCCCCGGAAGGCAGGGGTCCTACGAGCAGTACTTC
>TRBD1|TRBJ1-6|16|TRBV7-9|-
CSSSPGDRDRNSPLHF
TGTTCCAGCAGCCCAGGAGACAGGGACCGCAATTCACCCCTCCACTTT
>TRBD1|TRBJ1-5|15|TRBV18|once
CASSPGTGGSQPQHF
TGTGCCAGCTCACCGGGGACAGGGGGTAGTCAGCCCCAGCATTTT
>-|TRBJ1-2|12|TRBV7-9|-
CASRGEFYGYTF
TGTGCCAGCAGGGGAGAGTTCTATGGCTACACCTTC
>-|TRBJ1-1|17|TRBV7-2|-
CASSLGRDTGRNTEAFF
TGTGCCAGCAGCTTAGGCCGGGACACCGGCCGGAACACTGAAGCTTTCTTT
>-|TRBJ1-2|17|TRBV5-1|-
CASSLEVNSRVNYGYTF
TGCGCCAGCAGCTTGGAAGTAAATTCTCGCGTTAACTATGGCTACACCTTC
>TRBD1|TRBJ1-2|15|TRBV5-1|-
CASSLEPGQNYGYTF
TGCGCCAGCAGCTTGGAGCCGGGACAGAACTATGGCTACACCTTC
>-|TRBJ1-4|14|TRBV18|-
CASAVRSANEKLFF
TGTGCCAGCGCCGTACGCTCGGCTAATGAAAAACTGTTTTTT
>TRBD2|TRBJ2-1|19|TRBV7-8|-
CASSSGTSGFSSSYNEQFF
TGTGCCAGCAGCTCGGGGACTAGCGGGTTCTCGAGCTCCTACAATGAGCAGTTCTTC
>-|TRBJ2-5|13|TRBV7-6|-
CASRGGAQETQYF
TGTGCCAGCAGAGGGGGGGCCCAAGAGACCCAGTACTTC
>-|TRBJ1-5|15|TRBV18|-
CASSRRDTIYQPQHF
TGTGCCAGCTCACGACGGGACACCATATATCAGCCCCAGCATTTT
>-|TRBJ1-6|11|TRBV7-2|-
CASSFSSPLHF
TGTGCCAGCAGCTTTAGTTCACCCCTCCACTTT
>-|TRBJ1-5|14|TRBV6-5|-
CASSMEGTNQPQHF
TGTGCCAGCAGTATGGAGGGTACCAATCAGCCCCAGCATTTT
>-|TRBJ1-2|15|TRBV6-6|-
CASRTLNRELLSYTF
TGTGCCAGCAGGACTTTAAACAGGGAATTGCTTAGCTACACCTTC
>-|TRBJ1-2|13|TRBV14|-
CASSLDTTYGYTF
TGTGCCAGCAGTCTTGACACCACCTATGGCTACACCTTC
>TRBD1|TRBJ2-5|14|TRBV30|-
CAWTRTGGLETQYF
TGTGCCTGGACCCGGACAGGGGGGTTAGAGACCCAGTACTTC
>TRBD1|TRBJ1-5|14|TRBV5-6|few
CASSVGTVNQPQHF
TGTGCCAGCAGCGTCGGGACAGTAAATCAGCCCCAGCATTTT
>-|TRBJ2-5|16|TRBV7-2|-
CASSLRGGGYQETQYF
TGTGCCAGCAGCTTAAGGGGCGGGGGCTACCAAGAGACCCAGTACTTC
>-|TRBJ1-6|16|TRBV18|-
CASSPVGGARNSPLHF
TGTGCCAGCTCACCAGTAGGAGGGGCTCGGAATTCACCCCTCCACTTT
>-|TRBJ2-7|14|TRBV7-6|-
CASSLVRGSYEQYF
TGTGCCAGCAGCTTAGTACGGGGCTCCTACGAGCAGTACTTC
>-|TRBJ2-1|17|TRBV19|-
CASSIIMGGFSYNEQFF
TGTGCCAGTAGTATAATAATGGGAGGTTTCTCCTACAATGAGCAGTTCTTC
>TRBD1|TRBJ1-6|14|TRBV27|-
CASSAGQVNSPLHF
TGTGCCAGCAGTGCGGGACAGGTGAATTCACCCCTCCACTTT
>-|TRBJ2-7|12|TRBV6-6|-
CASTLAGYEQYF
TGTGCCAGCACCCTCGCGGGCTACGAGCAGTACTTC
>TRBD1|TRBJ2-2|18|TRBV7-3|-
CASSPTRDSFANTGELFF
TGTGCCAGCAGCCCTACCAGGGACAGCTTCGCGAACACCGGGGAGCTGTTTTTT
>TRBD1|TRBJ1-2|17|TRBV25-1|-
CASSEGGSRGVDYGYTF
TGTGCCAGCAGTGAGGGGGGCTCCAGGGGGGTGGACTATGGCTACACCTTC
>-|TRBJ2-7|15|TRBV6-9|-
CASSYSPPGHYEQYF
TGTGCCAGCAGTTACTCCCCCCCGGGACACTACGAGCAGTACTTC
>TRBD1|TRBJ1-3|12|TRBV9|-
CASRGTGDRIYF
TGTGCCAGCAGGGGGACGGGGGACAGAATATATTTT
>-|TRBJ1-4|14|TRBV18|few
CASSPGQNHEKLFF
TGTGCCAGCTCACCAGGGCAGAACCATGAAAAACTGTTTTTT
>-|TRBJ2-3|15|TRBV18|-
CASFGNHGHGDTQYF
TGTGCCAGCTTCGGTAACCATGGGCATGGAGATACGCAGTATTTT
>TRBD1|TRBJ1-1|14|TRBV5-1|-
CASSLQGVNTEAFF
TGCGCCAGCAGCTTGCAGGGGGTGAACACTGAAGCTTTCTTT
>TRBD1|TRBJ2-1|12|TRBV6-1|few
CASRGQGNEQFF
TGTGCCAGCAGGGGACAGGGGAATGAGCAGTTCTTC
>TRBD2|TRBJ2-3|16|TRBV30|-
CAWRAPTSGPRDTQYF
TGTGCCTGGAGGGCACCCACTAGCGGTCCGCGGGATACGCAGTATTTT
>-|TRBJ1-3|16|TRBV7-6|-
CASSLGSRGYGNTIYF
TGTGCCAGCAGCTTAGGGAGCAGGGGATATGGAAACACCATATATTTT
>TRBD1|TRBJ1-5|14|TRBV18|-
CASSEGQGATPQHF
TGTGCCAGCTCAGAAGGACAGGGGGCGACGCCCCAGCATTTT
>-|TRBJ1-4|15|TRBV27|few
CASTLSREGREKLFF
TGTGCCAGCACCCTCTCGAGGGAGGGGCGAGAAAAACTGTTTTTT
>-|TRBJ1-2|11|TRBV29-1|-
CSTTTVYGYTF
TGCAGCACCACCACGGTTTATGGCTACACCTTC
>-|TRBJ2-7|13|TRBV7-9|once
CASSLTGAYEQYF
TGTGCCAGCAGCTTAACAGGAGCCTACGAGCAGTACTTC